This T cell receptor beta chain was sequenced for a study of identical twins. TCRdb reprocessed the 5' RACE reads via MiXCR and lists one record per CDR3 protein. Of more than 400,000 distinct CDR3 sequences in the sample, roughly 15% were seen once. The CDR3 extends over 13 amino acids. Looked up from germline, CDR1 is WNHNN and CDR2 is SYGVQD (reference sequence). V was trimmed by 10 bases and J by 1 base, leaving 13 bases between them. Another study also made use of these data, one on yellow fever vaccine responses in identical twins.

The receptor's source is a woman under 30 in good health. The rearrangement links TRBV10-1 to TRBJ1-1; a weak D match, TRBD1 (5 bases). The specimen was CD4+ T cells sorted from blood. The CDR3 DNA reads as TGCGCCACCCAAGGGACCTGGAACACTGAAGCTTTCTTT. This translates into CATQGTWNTEAFF.